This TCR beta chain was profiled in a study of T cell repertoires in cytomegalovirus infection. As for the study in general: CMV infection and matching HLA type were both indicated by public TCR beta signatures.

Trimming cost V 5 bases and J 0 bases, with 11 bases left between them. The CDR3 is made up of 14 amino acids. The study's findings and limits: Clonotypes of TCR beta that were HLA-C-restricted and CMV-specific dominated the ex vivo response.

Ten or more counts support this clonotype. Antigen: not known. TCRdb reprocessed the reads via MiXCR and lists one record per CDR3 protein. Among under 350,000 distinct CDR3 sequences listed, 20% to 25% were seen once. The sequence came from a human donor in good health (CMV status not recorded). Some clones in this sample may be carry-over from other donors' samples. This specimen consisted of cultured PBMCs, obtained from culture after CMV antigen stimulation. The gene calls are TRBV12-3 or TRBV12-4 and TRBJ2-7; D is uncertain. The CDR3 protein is CASSVGPNSYEQYF. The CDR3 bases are TGTGCCAGCAGTGTTGGACCGAACTCCTACGAGCAGTACTTC.